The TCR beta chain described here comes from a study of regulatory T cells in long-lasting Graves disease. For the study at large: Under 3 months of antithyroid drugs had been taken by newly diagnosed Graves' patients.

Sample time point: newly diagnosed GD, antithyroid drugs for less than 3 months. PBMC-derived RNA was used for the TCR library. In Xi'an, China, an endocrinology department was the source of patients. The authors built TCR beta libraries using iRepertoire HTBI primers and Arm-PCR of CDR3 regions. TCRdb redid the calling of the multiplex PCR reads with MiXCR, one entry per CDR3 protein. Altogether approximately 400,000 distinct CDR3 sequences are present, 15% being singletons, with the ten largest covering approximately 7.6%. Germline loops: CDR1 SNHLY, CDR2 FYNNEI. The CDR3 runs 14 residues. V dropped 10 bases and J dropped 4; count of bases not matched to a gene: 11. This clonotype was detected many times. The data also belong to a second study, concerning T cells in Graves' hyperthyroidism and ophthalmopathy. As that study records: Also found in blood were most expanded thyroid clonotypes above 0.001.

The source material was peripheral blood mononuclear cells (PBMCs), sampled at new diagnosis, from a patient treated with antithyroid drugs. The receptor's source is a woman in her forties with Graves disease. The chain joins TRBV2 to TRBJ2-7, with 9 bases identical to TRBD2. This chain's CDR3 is CATHQGLANYEQYF. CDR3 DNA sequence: TGTGCCACACACCAGGGACTAGCAAATTACGAGCAGTACTTC. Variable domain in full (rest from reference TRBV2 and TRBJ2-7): EPEVTQTPSHQVTQMGQEVILRCVPISNHLYFYWYRQILGQKVEFLVSFYNNEISEKSEIFDDQFSVERPDGSNFTLKIRSTKLEDSAMYFCATHQGLANYEQYFGPGTRLTVT.